Described below is a single T cell receptor (beta chain) sequence and its context. This clonotype was seen many times. It has no known antigen specificity. Per-base qualities were not stored, and no clone one base away is much larger. TCRbeta-specific cDNA was reverse-transcribed from approximately 500 ng total RNA using a constant-region primer and ProtoScript II reverse transcriptase. TCRbeta libraries were built with three nested multiplex PCR rounds, a slightly modified ARM-PCR procedure. The first two PCR rounds used multiplex TRBV1-TRBV30 forward primers with a Cbeta reverse primer, each for approximately 11 cycles. Sample barcodes and Illumina adapters were attached in a final 25-cycle PCR using Deep VentR polymerase. Before sequencing, amplicons between 200 and 500 bp were purified from gel using a QIAquick gel extraction kit. An Illumina HiSeq 2500 was used to sequence the TCRbeta amplicons, generating 250-bp paired-end reads. Per the source publication's procedure: Quality trimming of reads was performed with Trimmomatic v0.33, and paired reads were merged with FLASH v1.2.11 so that full CDR3 sequences could be recovered. V, D and J germline segments were assigned to the rearranged TCRbeta sequences using MiGEC v1.2.1b. VDJtools v1.0.0 computed clonotype statistics and Shannon-Wiener diversity indices. To cut down on sampling bias, every analysis after diversity analysis relied on just the 250 most abundant clonotypes from each sample. The public reads were run again by TCRdb, first through fastp at Q25 and then through MiXCR, and only productive beta chains were kept. Merged by CDR3 protein, the rows form single entries marked with the most common genes and DNA. It is TCRdb's table, rather than the study itself, that gives the V and J calls and clone size. The sample table holds around 330,000 distinct CDR3 sequences, of which about three fifths were seen once. About 15% of the sample rests with the top ten.

V drops 5 bases and J drops 7 bases, leaving 20 bases in between. Its CDR3 holds 15 amino acids, cysteine through phenylalanine. Only the CDR3 part of the read is kept: 45 bases, read in frame from the first base. TRIzol reagent was used to extract blood RNA from unsorted whole blood, while the DNeasy Blood & Tissue kit provided the germline DNA. Chronic HBV infection was present in the patients, and the patients were treatment-naive at sampling. Before surgery, about 4 milliliters of peripheral blood were collected into K2EDTA tubes. The data were obtained in a study of tumor-infiltrating lymphocytes in primary liver carcinoma (dated by TCRdb to about 2017). With respect to the entire study: Between late 2015 and 2016, a few patients in China with histopathologically diagnosed primary liver carcinoma had surgical resection. The five patients, three men and two women aged 30 to 69 years, had hepatocellular carcinoma (four) or combined HCC and intrahepatic cholangiocarcinoma (one). The five patients had tumors staged T1-T3 N0M0, with maximum diameters ranging from 4.2 to 10 cm. Each sample produced roughly 3.65 to 7.5 million productive TCRbeta reads, and read depth showed no significant difference between tissue types. The study combined TCRbeta repertoire sequencing, expression microarrays and whole-exome sequencing across five regions of each liver tumor, with adjacent normal tissue and blood. A total of approximately 35 specimens from 5 patients underwent TCRbeta repertoire sequencing, comprising around 25 tumor regions, 5 adjacent noncancerous liver tissues and 5 peripheral blood samples. High reproducibility was observed for the technical replicate repertoires, with mean shared-clone rates approximately 0.9 and correlation coefficients above 0.95.

Findings and caveats that apply to the study as a whole: Because the samples were bulk and unsorted, CD4+ and CD8+ T cell repertoires could not be compared. Compared with blood, tumors had a significantly larger share of the repertoire taken up by the top 250 clones (p = 0.039). Because only the TCR beta chain was sequenced and unpaired alpha chains were not captured, true repertoire diversity is likely underestimated. Pairs of tumor regions showed greater repertoire overlap (mean about 36%) than tumor-adjacent pairs (roughly 17%) or tumor-blood pairs (roughly 14%), which is consistent with antigen-driven expansion. Only a few patients were included in the study, and the authors note that the findings should be validated in a larger study.

Specimen: peripheral blood. This TCR derives from a young woman with primary liver carcinoma and hepatitis B virus infection. This chain is built from TRBV12-3 or TRBV12-4 and TRBJ1-2; there is no confident call for the D gene. The CDR3 protein is CASSPRSEDSRGYTF. The DNA sequence follows: TGTGCCAGCAGTCCCCGGTCGGAGGACTCTCGTGGCTACACCTTC.